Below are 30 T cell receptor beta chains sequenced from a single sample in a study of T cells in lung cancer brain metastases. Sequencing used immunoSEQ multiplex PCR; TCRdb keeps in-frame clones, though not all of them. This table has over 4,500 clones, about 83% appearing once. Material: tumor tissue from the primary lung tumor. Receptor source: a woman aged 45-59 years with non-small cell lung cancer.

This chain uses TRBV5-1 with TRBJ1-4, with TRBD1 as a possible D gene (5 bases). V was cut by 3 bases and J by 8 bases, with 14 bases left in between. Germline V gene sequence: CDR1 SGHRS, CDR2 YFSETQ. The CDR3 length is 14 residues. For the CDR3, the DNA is TGCGCCAGCAGCTCCGGGACGAGTGGGGAAAAACTGTTTTTT. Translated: CASSSGTSGEKLFF.

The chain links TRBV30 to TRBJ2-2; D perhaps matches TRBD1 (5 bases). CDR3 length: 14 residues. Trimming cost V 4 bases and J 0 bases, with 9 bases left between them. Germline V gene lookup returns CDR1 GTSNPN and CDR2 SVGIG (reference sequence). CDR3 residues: CAWTRQTNTGELFF. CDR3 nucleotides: TGTGCCTGGACCAGACAGACGAACACCGGGGAGCTGTTTTTT. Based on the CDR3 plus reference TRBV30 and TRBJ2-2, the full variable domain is SQTIHQWPATLVQPVGSPLSLECTVEGTSNPNLYWYRQAAGRGLQLLFYSVGIGQISSEVPQNLSASRPQDRQFILSSKKLLLSDSGFYLCAWTRQTNTGELFFGEGSRLTVL.

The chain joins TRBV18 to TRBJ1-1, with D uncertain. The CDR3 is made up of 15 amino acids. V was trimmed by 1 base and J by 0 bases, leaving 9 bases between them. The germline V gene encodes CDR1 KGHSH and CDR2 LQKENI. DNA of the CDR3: TGTGCCAGCTCACCACTCCCGGGCGTGAACACTGAAGCTTTCTTT. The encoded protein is CASSPLPGVNTEAFF.

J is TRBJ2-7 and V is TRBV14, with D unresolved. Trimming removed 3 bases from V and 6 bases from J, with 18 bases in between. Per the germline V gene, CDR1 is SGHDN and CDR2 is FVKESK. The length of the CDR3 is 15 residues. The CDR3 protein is CASSHLVGRLPEQYF. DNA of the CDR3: TGTGCCAGCAGCCACTTAGTTGGGCGCCTCCCCGAGCAGTACTTC.

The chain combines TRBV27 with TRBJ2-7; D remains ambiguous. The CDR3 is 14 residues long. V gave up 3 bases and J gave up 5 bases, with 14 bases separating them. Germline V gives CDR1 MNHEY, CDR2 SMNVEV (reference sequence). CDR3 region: CASSLSYSADEQYF. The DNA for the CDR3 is TGTGCCAGCAGTTTGAGTTACAGCGCTGACGAGCAGTACTTC.

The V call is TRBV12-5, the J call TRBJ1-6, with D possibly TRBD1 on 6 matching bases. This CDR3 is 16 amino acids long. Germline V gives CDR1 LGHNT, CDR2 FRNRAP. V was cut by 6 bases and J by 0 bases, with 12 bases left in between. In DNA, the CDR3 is TGTGCTAGTGGCCAAGGGGGAGGCTCCTATAATTCACCCCTCCACTTT. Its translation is CASGQGGGSYNSPLHF.

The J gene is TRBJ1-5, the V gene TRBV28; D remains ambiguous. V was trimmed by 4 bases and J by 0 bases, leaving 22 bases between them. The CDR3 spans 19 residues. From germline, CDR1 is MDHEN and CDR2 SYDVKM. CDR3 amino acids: CASSSPGGTDRYSNQPQHF. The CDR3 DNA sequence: TGTGCCAGCAGTTCCCCCGGCGGTACAGATCGTTATAGCAATCAGCCCCAGCATTTT. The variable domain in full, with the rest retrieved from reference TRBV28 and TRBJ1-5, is DVKVTQSSRYLVKRTGEKVFLECVQDMDHENMFWYRQDPGLGLRLIYFSYDVKMKEKGDIPEGYSVSREKKERFSLILESASTNQTSMYLCASSSPGGTDRYSNQPQHFGDGTRLSIL.

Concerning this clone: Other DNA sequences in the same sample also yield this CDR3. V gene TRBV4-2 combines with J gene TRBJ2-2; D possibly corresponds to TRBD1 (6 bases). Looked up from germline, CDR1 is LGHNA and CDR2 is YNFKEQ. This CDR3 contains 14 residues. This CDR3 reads CACRGGLGTGELFF. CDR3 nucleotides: TGTGCATGCAGGGGCGGGTTAGGGACCGGGGAGCTGTTTTTT.

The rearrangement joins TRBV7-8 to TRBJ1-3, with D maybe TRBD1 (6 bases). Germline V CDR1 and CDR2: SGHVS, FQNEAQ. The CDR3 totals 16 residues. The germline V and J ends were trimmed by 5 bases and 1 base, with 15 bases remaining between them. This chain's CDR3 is CASSLYSGQSGNTIYF. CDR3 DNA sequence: TGTGCCAGCAGCCTATACTCCGGACAGTCTGGAAACACCATATATTTT.

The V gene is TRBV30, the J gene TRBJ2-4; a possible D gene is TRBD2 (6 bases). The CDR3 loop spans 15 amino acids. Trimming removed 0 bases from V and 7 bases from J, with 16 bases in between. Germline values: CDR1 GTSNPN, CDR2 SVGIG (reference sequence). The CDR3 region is CAWSVIGRERNIQYF. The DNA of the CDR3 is TGTGCCTGGAGTGTAATCGGACGGGAGAGGAACATTCAGTACTTC.

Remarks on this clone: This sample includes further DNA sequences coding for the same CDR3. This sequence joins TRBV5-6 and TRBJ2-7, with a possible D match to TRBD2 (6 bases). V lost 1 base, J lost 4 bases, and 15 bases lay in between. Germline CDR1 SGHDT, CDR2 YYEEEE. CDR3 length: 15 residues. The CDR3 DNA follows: TGTGCCAGCAGCTTGAGAGGGACTGGAAATTACGAGCAGTACTTC. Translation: CASSLRGTGNYEQYF.

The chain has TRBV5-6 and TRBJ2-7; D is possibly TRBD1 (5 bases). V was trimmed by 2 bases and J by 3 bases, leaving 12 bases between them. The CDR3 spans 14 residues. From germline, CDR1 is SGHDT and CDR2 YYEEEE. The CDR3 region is CASSFRQQLYEQYF. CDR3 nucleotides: TGTGCCAGCAGCTTTAGACAGCAACTCTACGAGCAGTACTTC. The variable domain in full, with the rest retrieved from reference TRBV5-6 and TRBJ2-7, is DAGVTQSPTHLIKTRGQQVTLRCSPKSGHDTVSWYQQALGQGPQFIFQYYEEEERQRGNFPDRFSGHQFPNYSSELNVNALLLGDSALYLCASSFRQQLYEQYFGPGTRLTVT.

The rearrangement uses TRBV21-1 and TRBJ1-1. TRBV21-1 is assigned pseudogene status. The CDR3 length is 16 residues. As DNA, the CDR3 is TGTGCCAGCAGGAAGGGGACCCTAGAGGCGAGGGCAATAGCTTTCTTT. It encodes CASRKGTLEARAIAFF.

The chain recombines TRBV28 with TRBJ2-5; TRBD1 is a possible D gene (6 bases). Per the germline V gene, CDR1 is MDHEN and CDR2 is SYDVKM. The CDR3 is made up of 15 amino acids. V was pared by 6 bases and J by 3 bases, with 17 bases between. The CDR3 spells CASSFPRTAKETQYF. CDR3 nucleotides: TGTGCCAGCAGCTTCCCACGGACAGCTAAAGAGACCCAGTACTTC.

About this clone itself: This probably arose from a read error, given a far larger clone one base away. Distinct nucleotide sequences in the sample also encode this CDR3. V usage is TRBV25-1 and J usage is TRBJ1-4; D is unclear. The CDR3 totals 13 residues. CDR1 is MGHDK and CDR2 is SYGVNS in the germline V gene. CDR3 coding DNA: TGTGCCAGCAGATATGGGTCCAATGAAAAACTATTTTTT. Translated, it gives CASRYGSNEKLFF.

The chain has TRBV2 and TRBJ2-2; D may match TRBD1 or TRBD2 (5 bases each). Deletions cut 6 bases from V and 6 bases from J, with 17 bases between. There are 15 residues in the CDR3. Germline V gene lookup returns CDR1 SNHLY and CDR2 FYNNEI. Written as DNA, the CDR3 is TGTGCCAGCAGCTCCGGGGCGACGGCCCCCGGGGAGCTGTTTTTT. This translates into CASSSGATAPGELFF.

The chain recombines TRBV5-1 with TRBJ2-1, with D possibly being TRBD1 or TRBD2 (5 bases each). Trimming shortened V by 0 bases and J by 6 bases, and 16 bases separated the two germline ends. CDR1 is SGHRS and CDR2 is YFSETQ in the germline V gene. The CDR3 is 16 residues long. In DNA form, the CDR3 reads TGCGCCAGCAGCTTGGATGGGACCCCCGCTCTCAATGAGCAGTTCTTC. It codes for CASSLDGTPALNEQFF.

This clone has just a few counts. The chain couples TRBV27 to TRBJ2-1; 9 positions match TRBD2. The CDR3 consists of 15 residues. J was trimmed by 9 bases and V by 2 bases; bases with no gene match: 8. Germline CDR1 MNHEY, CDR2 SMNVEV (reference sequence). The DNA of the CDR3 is TGTGCCAGCAGTTTAGGCGGGAGGGCCCTGGCTGAGCAGTTCTTC. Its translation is CASSLGGRALAEQFF.

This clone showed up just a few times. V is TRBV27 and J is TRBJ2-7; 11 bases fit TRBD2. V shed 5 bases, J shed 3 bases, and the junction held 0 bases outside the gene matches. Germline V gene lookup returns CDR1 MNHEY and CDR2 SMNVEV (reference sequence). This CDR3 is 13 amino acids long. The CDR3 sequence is CASSGTSGYEQYF. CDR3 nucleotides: TGTGCCAGCAGTGGGACTAGCGGCTACGAGCAGTACTTC.

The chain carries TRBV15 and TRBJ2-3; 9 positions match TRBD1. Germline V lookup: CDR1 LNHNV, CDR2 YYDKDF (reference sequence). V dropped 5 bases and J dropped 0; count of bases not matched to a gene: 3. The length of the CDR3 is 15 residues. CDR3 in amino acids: CATSAGQGSTDTQYF. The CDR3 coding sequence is TGTGCCACCAGCGCCGGACAGGGGAGCACAGATACGCAGTATTTT. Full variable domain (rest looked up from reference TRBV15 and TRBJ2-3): DAMVIQNPRYQVTQFGKPVTLSCSQTLNHNVMYWYQQKSSQAPKLLFHYYDKDFNNEADTPDNFQSRRPNTSFCFLDIRSPGLGDTAMYLCATSAGQGSTDTQYFGPGTRLTVL.

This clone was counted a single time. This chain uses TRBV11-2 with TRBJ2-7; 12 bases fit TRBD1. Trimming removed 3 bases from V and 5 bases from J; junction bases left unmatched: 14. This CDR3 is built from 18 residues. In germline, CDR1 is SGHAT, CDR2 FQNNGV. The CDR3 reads CASSLGQGALSPPDEQYF. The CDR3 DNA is TGTGCCAGCAGCTTGGGACAGGGGGCGCTTAGTCCTCCAGACGAGCAGTACTTC.

The CDR3 DNA follows: TGTGCCAGCAGTTACTCGATCCAGCGGATTAACAATGAGCAGTTCTTC. Its translation: CASSYSIQRINNEQFF. The chain links TRBV6-6 to TRBJ2-1; TRBD2 might be the D (5 bases). Trimming stripped 0 bases from V and 5 bases from J, with 14 bases between. Germline V gives CDR1 MNHNY, CDR2 SVGAGI (reference sequence). This CDR3 is built from 16 residues.

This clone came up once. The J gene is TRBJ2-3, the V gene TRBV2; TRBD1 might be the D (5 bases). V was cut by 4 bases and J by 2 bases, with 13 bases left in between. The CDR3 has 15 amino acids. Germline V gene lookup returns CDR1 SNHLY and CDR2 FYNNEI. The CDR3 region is CASSAGRVNTDTQYF. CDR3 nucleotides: TGTGCCAGCAGTGCGGGCAGGGTGAACACAGATACGCAGTATTTT.

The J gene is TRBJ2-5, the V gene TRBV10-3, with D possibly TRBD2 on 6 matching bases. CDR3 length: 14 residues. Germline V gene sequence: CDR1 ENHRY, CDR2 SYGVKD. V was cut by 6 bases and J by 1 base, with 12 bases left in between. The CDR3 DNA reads TGTGCCATCAGGGGTGGGGGGACCCAAGAGACCCAGTACTTC. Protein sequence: CAIRGGGTQETQYF.

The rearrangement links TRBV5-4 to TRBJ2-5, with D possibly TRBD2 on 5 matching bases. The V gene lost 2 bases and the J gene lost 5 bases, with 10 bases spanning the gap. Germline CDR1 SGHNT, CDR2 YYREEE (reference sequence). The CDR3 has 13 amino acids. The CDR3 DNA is TGTGCCAGCAGCTTTCCAGGCGGGGAGACCCAGTACTTC. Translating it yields CASSFPGGETQYF.

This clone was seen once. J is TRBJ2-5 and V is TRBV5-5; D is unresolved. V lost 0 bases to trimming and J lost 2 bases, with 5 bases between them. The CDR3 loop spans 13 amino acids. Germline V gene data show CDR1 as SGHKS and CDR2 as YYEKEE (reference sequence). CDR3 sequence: CASSLGGQETQYF. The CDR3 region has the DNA TGTGCCAGCAGCTTGGGTGGACAAGAGACCCAGTACTTC.

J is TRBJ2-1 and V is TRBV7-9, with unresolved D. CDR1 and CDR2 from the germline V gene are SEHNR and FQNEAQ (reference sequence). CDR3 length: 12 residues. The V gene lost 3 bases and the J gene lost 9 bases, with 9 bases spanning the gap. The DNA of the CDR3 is TGTGCCAGCAGCTTCGACTTCCTTGAGCAGTTCTTC. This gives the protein CASSFDFLEQFF.

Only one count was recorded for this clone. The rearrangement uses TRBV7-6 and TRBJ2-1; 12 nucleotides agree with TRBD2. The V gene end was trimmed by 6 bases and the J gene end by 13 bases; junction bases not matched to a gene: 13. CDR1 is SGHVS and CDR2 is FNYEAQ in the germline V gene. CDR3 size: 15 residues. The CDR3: CASSSLAGGPFEQFF. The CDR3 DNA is TGTGCCAGCAGTTCTCTAGCGGGGGGGCCCTTTGAACAGTTCTTC.

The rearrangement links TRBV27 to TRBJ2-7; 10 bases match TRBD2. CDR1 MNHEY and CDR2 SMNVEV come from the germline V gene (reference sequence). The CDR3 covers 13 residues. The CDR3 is CVSGTSVSYEQYF. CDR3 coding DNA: TGTGTATCCGGGACTAGCGTATCCTACGAGCAGTACTTC.

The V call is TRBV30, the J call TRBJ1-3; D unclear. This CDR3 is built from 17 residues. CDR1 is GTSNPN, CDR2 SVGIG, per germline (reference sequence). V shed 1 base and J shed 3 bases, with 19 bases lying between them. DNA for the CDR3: TGTGCCTGGAGTGCCCCCTCGTACGGCTCGTATGGAAACACCATATATTTT. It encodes CAWSAPSYGSYGNTIYF.